This note documents a single TCR beta chain sequence. J gave up 3 bases and V 2 bases, and 12 bases lay outside the gene matches. The germline V gene has CDR1 DFQATT and CDR2 SNEGSKA (reference sequence). CDR3 size: 16 residues. This specimen belongs to a study of T-cell memory formation after mild COVID-19. TCRdb processed the 5' RACE reads anew with MiXCR; each CDR3 protein has one entry. The table includes 350,000 to 450,000 distinct CDR3 sequences, 25% to 30% detected once. The sequenced material came from PBMCs or a T cell subset sorted from them (not recorded which). This chain joins TRBV20-1 and TRBJ2-7, with 8 bases aligning to TRBD1. This TCR was sampled from an adult woman who had mild COVID-19 (a few samples of this study predate the infection). Cell type and time point are not known. The CDR3 here is CSARPSPRTGYYEQYF. The CDR3 DNA reads as TGCAGTGCTAGACCCTCTCCGAGGACAGGGTACTACGAGCAGTACTTC.